This TCR beta chain was documented in a study of cytomegalovirus exposure and HLA in healthy donors. Overall study context: From HLA-typed donors, an early data release held about 85 million unique TCRs. General study results and limits: TCR beta chain V- and J-gene trimming was linked, in a later analysis, to a missense variant in DCLRE1C. Most of the TCR beta V segments (in an earlier analysis) were productive either about 87% or about 30% of the time.

PCR employed 60 Vbeta and 13 Jbeta primers. The table came from immunoSEQ multiplex PCR; TCRdb's copy has only in-frame clones and leaves some out. The table includes fewer than 80,000 clones, 70% to 75% detected once. Donors in the study were healthy people who gave bone marrow. Concerning this clone itself: Its target is not known.

This clonotype was obtained from a woman in her 30s in good health and CMV-seronegative. The sequenced sample was PBMCs.

This CDR3 is CASSTSGANTGELFF. The DNA of the CDR3 is TGTGCCAGCAGCACCAGCGGGGCGAACACCGGGGAGCTGTTTTTT. The chain is built from TRBV4-2 and TRBJ2-2; 7 nucleotides match TRBD2. CDR1 LGHNA and CDR2 YNFKEQ come from the germline V gene. V shed 5 bases and J 0 bases; nucleotides not matched to a gene: 3. The CDR3 covers 15 residues.